These T cell receptor beta chains were read from a single sample in a study of molecular identifiers for immune sequencing clone quantification. TCRdb analysed the PCR reads with MiXCR anew, one entry per CDR3 protein. The sample contains about 640,000 distinct CDR3 sequences, about 20% of which appear only once. Source material: naive CD8+ T cells from blood, with Jurkat cell RNA spiked in. These receptors all come from a human donor in good health. Some libraries in this study had Jurkat cell RNA spiked in. CDR3s include the opening cysteine and the closing phenylalanine or tryptophan. D genes are given only for firm matches. Expanded clones are given a class, and other clones once, few, many or no size at all.

cdr3_aa cdr3_nt j_call clone_size v_call d_call
CASSAGTGTGNTIYF TGTGCCAGCAGTGCCGGGACAGGGACAGGAAACACCATATATTTT TRBJ1-3 many TRBV6-5 TRBD1
CASSYQNYEQCF TGTGCCAGCAGCTACCAGAACTACGAGCAGTGCTTC TRBJ2-7 . TRBV5-3 .
CASSFQGAANEKLFF TGTGCCAGCAGCTTCCAGGGGGCAGCTAATGAAAAACTGTTTTTT TRBJ1-4 many TRBV7-2 TRBD1
CATSSTGRNEQFF TGTGCCACCAGCTCAACAGGGAGGAATGAGCAGTTCTTC TRBJ2-1 many TRBV15 .
CASKLDSSYNSPLHF TGTGCCAGCAAACTCGACAGCTCCTATAATTCACCCCTCCACTTT TRBJ1-6 few TRBV2 .
CSARGAPGLAETRTDTQYF TGCAGTGCTAGAGGGGCCCCGGGACTAGCGGAGACCCGCACAGATACGCAGTATTTT TRBJ2-3 many TRBV20-1 TRBD2
CASSYPREKDNEQFF TGTGCCAGCAGCTACCCCCGGGAGAAGGACAATGAGCAGTTCTTC TRBJ2-1 . TRBV7-9 .
CSASRAMGLAGGYEQFF TGCAGTGCTAGTAGAGCCATGGGACTAGCGGGGGGTTATGAGCAGTTCTTC TRBJ2-1 . TRBV20-1 TRBD2
CASSQEYRDYVSVGANVLTF TGTGCCAGCAGCCAAGAATATCGGGACTACGTTTCAGTTGGGGCCAACGTCCTGACTTTC TRBJ2-6 . TRBV3-1 TRBD2
CASSYRSGHVGEDNEQFF TGTGCCAGCAGTTACCGTTCCGGGCATGTTGGGGAGGACAATGAGCAGTTCTTC TRBJ2-1 . TRBV6-5 .
CASSTPRVHTGELFF TGTGCCAGCAGTACCCCCCGGGTCCACACCGGGGAGCTGTTTTTT TRBJ2-2 few TRBV12-3/TRBV12-4 .
CSVNLAGGFQETQYF TGCAGCGTTAACTTAGCGGGGGGATTCCAAGAGACCCAGTACTTC TRBJ2-5 many TRBV29-1 TRBD2
CSARVTDSYEQYF TGCAGTGCTAGAGTCACGGACTCCTACGAGCAGTACTTC TRBJ2-7 . TRBV20-1 .
CASTRFEASGANVLTF TGTGCCAGCACCCGTTTCGAAGCCTCTGGGGCCAACGTCCTGACTTTC TRBJ2-6 . TRBV6-2/TRBV6-3 .
CAWSGEGRGLLPSF TGTGCCTGGAGTGGGGAGGGCAGGGGTCTCCTTCCTTCCTTC TRBJ2-5 . TRBV30 .
CASSPRTTVKNIQYF TGTGCCAGCAGCCCCAGAACTACAGTTAAAAACATTCAGTACTTC TRBJ2-4 many TRBV7-2 .
CASSYRRDSIYTEAFF TGTGCCAGCAGTTACCGTCGGGACAGCATCTACACTGAAGCTTTCTTT TRBJ1-1 . TRBV6-2/TRBV6-3 TRBD1
CASSFFATNEKLFF TGTGCCAGCAGCTTCTTCGCAACTAATGAAAAACTGTTTTTT TRBJ1-4 many TRBV7-9 .
CASSLAAGSSYEQYF TGTGCCAGCAGCTTAGCTGCGGGTTCCTCCTACGAGCAGTACTTC TRBJ2-7 many TRBV5-1 .
CASSYSPGVTDTQYF TGTGCCAGCAGTTACTCTCCGGGCGTGACAGATACGCAGTATTTT TRBJ2-3 many TRBV6-5 .
CAWSGGGTDTQYF TGTGCCTGGAGTGGGGGTGGCACAGATACGCAGTATTTT TRBJ2-3 few TRBV30 .
CASSSGTAYGQYF TGTGCCAGTAGCAGCGGGACAGCGTACGGGCAGTACTTC TRBJ2-7 . TRBV19 .
CASSLYLRGTDTQYF TGTGCCAGCAGTTTATATCTCAGGGGCACAGATACGCAGTATTTT TRBJ2-3 . TRBV28 .
CASSYSGLPEETQYF TGTGCCAGCAGTTACTCGGGACTACCTGAGGAGACCCAGTACTTC TRBJ2-5 . TRBV6-2/TRBV6-3 TRBD2
CAWTGTERKPFYEQYF TGTGCCTGGACCGGGACCGAACGTAAACCTTTCTACGAGCAGTACTTC TRBJ2-7 few TRBV30 .
CASSPNGTGVDQPQHF TGTGCCAGCAGTCCAAACGGGACAGGGGTGGATCAGCCCCAGCATTTT TRBJ1-5 many TRBV12-3/TRBV12-4 TRBD1
CASSAGLHSGNTIYF TGTGCCAGCAGCGCGGGCCTTCACTCTGGAAACACCATATATTTT TRBJ1-3 . TRBV13 .
CASSQDEAGGIYEQYF TGCGCCAGCAGCCAAGATGAGGCAGGGGGGATCTACGAGCAGTACTTC TRBJ2-7 few TRBV4-3 .
CASSVDGGNTDTQYF TGTGCCAGCAGCGTAGATGGGGGTAACACAGATACGCAGTATTTT TRBJ2-3 many TRBV9 .
CASGNRAQETQYF TGTGCCAGCGGAAATCGGGCCCAAGAGACCCAGTACTTC TRBJ2-5 . TRBV7-9 .
CASSITPGGRQPQHF TGTGCCAGTAGTATAACCCCAGGGGGTCGCCAGCCCCAGCATTTT TRBJ1-5 many TRBV19 TRBD1
CSARENTDSFHRSPLHF TGCAGTGCTCGGGAGAACACAGACAGCTTTCATAGGTCACCCCTCCACTTT TRBJ1-6 . TRBV20-1 .
CASSLTRSGRALGTDTQYF TGTGCCAGCAGCTTAACTCGGAGCGGGAGGGCCCTCGGCACAGATACGCAGTATTTT TRBJ2-3 many TRBV7-3 TRBD2
CASSQGGGQDEQYF TGTGCCAGCAGCCAAGGGGGGGGCCAGGACGAGCAGTACTTC TRBJ2-7 many TRBV3-1 .
CASRSGGLEQYF TGTGCCAGCAGATCCGGGGGCTTAGAGCAGTACTTC TRBJ2-7 few TRBV27 .
CASSLGWVETQYF TGTGCCAGCAGCTTAGGCTGGGTGGAGACCCAGTACTTC TRBJ2-5 . TRBV7-2 .
CASSAGGRETQYF TGTGCCAGCAGTGCGGGAGGTCGGGAGACCCAGTACTTC TRBJ2-5 few TRBV27 TRBD2
CASSFGGDYEQYF TGTGCCAGCAGCTTTGGGGGGGACTACGAGCAGTACTTC TRBJ2-7 many TRBV5-4 TRBD2
CASALGGGRGETQYF TGTGCCAGCGCCCTAGGAGGGGGCAGAGGGGAGACCCAGTACTTC TRBJ2-5 . TRBV5-4 .
CASSKPSGQGIPYEQYF TGTGCCAGCAGTAAACCCTCGGGACAGGGGATCCCCTACGAGCAGTACTTC TRBJ2-7 . TRBV6-5 TRBD1
CASSQADRFGANVLTF TGTGCCAGCAGCCAAGCGGACAGGTTTGGGGCCAACGTCCTGACTTTC TRBJ2-6 many TRBV3-1 TRBD1
CASSSSGQGATNEKLFF TGTGCCAGCAGCTCCTCCGGACAGGGTGCAACTAATGAAAAACTGTTTTTT TRBJ1-4 many TRBV7-9 TRBD1
CSVTTDSLGYTF TGCAGCGTTACCACCGATTCGCTTGGCTACACCTTC TRBJ1-2 many TRBV29-1 .
CSARDPWAAAYEQYF TGCAGTGCTAGAGATCCATGGGCAGCGGCCTACGAGCAGTACTTC TRBJ2-7 many TRBV20-1 .
CSVRQRGAGEQYF TGCAGTGTCCGTCAGCGGGGCGCGGGGGAGCAGTACTTC TRBJ2-7 many TRBV20-1 TRBD2
CASSQEAGAPYNEQFF TGCGCCAGCAGCCAAGAGGCGGGGGCCCCCTACAATGAGCAGTTCTTC TRBJ2-1 few TRBV4-3 .
CASSPSSGVYQETQYF TGTGCCAGCAGTCCTTCTAGCGGGGTGTACCAAGAGACCCAGTACTTC TRBJ2-5 . TRBV6-2/TRBV6-3 TRBD2
CASSLEGGAGNTIYF TGTGCCAGCAGTTTAGAAGGGGGCGCAGGAAACACCATATATTTT TRBJ1-3 many TRBV12-3/TRBV12-4 TRBD1
CASSRSPGQDTGELFF TGTGCCAGCAGCCGATCCCCGGGACAGGACACCGGGGAGCTGTTTTTT TRBJ2-2 many TRBV12-3/TRBV12-4 TRBD1
CSARDLTSGNYEQYF TGCAGTGCTAGAGATCTTACTAGCGGAAACTACGAGCAGTACTTC TRBJ2-7 many TRBV20-1 TRBD2